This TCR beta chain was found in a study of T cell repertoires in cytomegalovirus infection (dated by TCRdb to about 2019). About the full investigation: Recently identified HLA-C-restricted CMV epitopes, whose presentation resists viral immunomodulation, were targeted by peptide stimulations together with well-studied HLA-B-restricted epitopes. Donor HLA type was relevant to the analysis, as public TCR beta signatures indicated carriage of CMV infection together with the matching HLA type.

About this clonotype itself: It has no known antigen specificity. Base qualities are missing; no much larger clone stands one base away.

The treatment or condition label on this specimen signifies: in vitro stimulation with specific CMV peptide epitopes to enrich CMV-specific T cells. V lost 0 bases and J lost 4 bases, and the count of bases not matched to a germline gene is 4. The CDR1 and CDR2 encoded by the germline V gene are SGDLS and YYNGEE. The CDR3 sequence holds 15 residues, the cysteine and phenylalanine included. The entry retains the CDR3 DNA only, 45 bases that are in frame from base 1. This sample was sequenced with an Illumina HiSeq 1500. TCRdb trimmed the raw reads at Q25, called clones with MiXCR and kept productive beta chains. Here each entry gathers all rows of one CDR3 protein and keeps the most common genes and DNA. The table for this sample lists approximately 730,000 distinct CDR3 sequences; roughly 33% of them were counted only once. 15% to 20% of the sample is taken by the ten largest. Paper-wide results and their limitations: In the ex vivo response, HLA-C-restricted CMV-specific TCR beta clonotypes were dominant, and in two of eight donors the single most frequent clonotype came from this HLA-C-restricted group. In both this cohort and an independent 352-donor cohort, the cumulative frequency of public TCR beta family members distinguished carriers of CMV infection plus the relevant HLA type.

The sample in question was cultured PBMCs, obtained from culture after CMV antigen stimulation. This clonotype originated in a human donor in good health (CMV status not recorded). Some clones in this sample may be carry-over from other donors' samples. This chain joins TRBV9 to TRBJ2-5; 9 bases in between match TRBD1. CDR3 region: CASSVVGTGIETQYF. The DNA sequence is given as TGTGCCAGCAGCGTAGTAGGGACAGGGATAGAGACCCAGTACTTC.